This T cell receptor beta chain was obtained from a study of a mutant IDH1 vaccine in newly diagnosed glioma. Study as a whole: Vaccines were begun 4-6 weeks after radiotherapy alone, or with temozolomide cycles. Pretreatment consisted of radiotherapy, temozolomide, or both, with most receiving both. In the visit schedule, V12 fell in week 35, while V13 fell in week 47. Findings and caveats of the study: Apparently unrelated to pseudoprogression were changes in the top peripheral T cell clonotypes.

Germline-derived CDR1 and CDR2 are SEHNR and FQNEAQ (reference sequence). The CDR3 covers 12 residues. Trimming left V 5 bases short and J 0 bases short, with 3 bases between. TCRdb's table, derived via immunoSEQ multiplex PCR, lists solely in-frame clones and lacks some. This sample carries some 42,000 clones, around 83% of them seen once, and the ten largest clones take roughly 4.6%. The time point denotes: week 35, safety follow-up. Topical imiquimod was applied with each vaccine dose, which held 300 ug of mutant IDH1 20-mer peptide. Concerning this clone itself: Antigen unknown.

The source is a woman between 50 and 59 years old with glioma. The sequenced sample was PBMCs, obtained from a glioma patient whose treatment included an IDH1 peptide vaccine. The chain joins TRBV7-9 to TRBJ2-3, with D unclear. The CDR3 DNA is TGTGCCAGCAGCCCGAGCACAGATACGCAGTATTTT. Translating it yields CASSPSTDTQYF.